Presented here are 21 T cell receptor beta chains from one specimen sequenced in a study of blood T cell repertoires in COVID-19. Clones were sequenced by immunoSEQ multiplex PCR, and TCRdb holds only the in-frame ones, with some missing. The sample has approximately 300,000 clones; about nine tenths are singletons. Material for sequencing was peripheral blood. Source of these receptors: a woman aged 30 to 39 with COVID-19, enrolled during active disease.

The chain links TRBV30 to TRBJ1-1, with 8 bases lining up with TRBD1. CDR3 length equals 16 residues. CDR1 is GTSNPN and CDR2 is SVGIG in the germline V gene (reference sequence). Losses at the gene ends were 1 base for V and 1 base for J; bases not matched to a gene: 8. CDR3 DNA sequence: TGTGCCTGGAGTGGAAAGACCGGGACAGGGAACACTGAAGCTTTCTTT. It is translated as CAWSGKTGTGNTEAFF.

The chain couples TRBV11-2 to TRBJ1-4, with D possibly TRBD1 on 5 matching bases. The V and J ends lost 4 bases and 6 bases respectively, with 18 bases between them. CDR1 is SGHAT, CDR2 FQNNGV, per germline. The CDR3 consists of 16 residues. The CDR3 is CASSSLRRGAYEKLFF. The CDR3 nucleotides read TGTGCCAGCAGCTCCCTTCGACGTGGGGCATATGAAAAACTGTTTTTT.

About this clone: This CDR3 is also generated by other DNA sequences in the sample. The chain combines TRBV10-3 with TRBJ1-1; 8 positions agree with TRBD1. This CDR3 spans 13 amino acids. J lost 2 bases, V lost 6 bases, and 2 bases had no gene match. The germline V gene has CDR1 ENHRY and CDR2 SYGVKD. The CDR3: CAIRDRVNTEAFF. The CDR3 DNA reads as TGTGCCATCAGGGACAGGGTCAACACTGAAGCTTTCTTT.

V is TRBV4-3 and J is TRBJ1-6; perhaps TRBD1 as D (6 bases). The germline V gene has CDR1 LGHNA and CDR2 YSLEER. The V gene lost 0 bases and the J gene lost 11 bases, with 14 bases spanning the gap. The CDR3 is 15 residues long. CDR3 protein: CASSQDRGIGAPLHF. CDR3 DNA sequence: TGCGCCAGCAGCCAAGATAGGGGGATTGGTGCACCCCTCCACTTT.

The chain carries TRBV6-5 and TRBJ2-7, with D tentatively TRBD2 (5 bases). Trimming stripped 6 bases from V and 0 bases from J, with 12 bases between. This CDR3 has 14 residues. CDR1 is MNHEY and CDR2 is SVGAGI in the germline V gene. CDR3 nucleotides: TGTGCCAGCAGCTCTAGCTCCGGCTCCTACGAGCAGTACTTC. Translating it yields CASSSSSGSYEQYF.

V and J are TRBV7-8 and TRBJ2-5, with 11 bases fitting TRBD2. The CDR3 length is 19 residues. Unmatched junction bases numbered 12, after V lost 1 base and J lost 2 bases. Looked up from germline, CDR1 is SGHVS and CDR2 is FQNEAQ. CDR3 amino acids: CASSLGTSGSWNLQETQYF. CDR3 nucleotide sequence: TGTGCCAGCAGCTTAGGTACTAGCGGGAGCTGGAACCTACAAGAGACCCAGTACTTC.

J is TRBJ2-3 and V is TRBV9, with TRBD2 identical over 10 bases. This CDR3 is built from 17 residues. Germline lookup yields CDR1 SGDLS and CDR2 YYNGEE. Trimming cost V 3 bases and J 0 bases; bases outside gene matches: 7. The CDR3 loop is CASSAYASGRSTDTQYF. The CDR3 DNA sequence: TGTGCCAGCAGCGCTTATGCTAGCGGGAGAAGCACAGATACGCAGTATTTT.

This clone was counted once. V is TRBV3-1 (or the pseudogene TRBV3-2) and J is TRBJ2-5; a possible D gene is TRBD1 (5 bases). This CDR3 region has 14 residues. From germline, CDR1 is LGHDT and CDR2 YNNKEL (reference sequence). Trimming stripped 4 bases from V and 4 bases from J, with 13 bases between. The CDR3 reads CASSPPGSPETQYF. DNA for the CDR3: TGTGCCAGCAGCCCCCCAGGGTCCCCAGAGACCCAGTACTTC.

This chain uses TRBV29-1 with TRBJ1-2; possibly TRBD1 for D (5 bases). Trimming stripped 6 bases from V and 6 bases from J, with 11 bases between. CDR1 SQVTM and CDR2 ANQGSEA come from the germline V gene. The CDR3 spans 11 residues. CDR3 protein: CSVLGGDGYTF. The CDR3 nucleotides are TGCAGCGTCTTGGGAGGGGATGGCTACACCTTC.

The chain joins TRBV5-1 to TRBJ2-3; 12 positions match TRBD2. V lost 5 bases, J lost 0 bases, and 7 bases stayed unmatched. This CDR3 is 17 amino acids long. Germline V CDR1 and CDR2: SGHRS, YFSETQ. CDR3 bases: TGCGCCAGCAGGACTAGCGGGAGTGTGGATAGCACAGATACGCAGTATTTT. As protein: CASRTSGSVDSTDTQYF.

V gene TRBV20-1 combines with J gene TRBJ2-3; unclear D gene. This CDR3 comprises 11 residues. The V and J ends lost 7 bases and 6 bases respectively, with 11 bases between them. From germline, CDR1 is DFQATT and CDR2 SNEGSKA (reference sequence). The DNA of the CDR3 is TGCAGTGTCTCCGTCAGGGATACGCAGTATTTT. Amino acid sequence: CSVSVRDTQYF.

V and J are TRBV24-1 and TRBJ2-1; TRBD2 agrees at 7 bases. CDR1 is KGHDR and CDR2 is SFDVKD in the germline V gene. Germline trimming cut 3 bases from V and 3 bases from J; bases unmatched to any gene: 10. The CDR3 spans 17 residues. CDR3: CATSDRRWRELYNEQFF. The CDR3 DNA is TGTGCCACCAGTGATCGCAGGTGGCGGGAGCTCTACAATGAGCAGTTCTTC.

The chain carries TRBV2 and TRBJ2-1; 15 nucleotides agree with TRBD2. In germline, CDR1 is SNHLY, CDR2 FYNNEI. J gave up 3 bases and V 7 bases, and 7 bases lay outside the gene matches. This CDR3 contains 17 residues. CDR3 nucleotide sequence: TGTGCCAGCACCCCGGGACTAGCGGGAGGTAGCTACAATGAGCAGTTCTTC. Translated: CASTPGLAGGSYNEQFF.

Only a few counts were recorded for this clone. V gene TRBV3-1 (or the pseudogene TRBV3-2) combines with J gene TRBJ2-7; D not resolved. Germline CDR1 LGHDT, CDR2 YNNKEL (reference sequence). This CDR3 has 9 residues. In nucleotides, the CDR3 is TGTGACGGGTTCTACGAGCAGTACTTC. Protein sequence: CDGFYEQYF.

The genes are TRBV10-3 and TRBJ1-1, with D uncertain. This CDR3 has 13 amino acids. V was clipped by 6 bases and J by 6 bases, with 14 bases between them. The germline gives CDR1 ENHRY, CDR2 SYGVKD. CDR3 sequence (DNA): TGTGCCATCAGAACCGCTCCTGAGGCTGAAGCTTTCTTT. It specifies CAIRTAPEAEAFF.

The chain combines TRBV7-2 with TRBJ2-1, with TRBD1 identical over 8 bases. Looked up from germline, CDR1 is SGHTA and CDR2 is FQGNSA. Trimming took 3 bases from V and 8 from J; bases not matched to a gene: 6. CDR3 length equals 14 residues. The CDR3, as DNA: TGTGCCAGCAGCTTCCGGACAGGGTACGATGAGCAGTTCTTC. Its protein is CASSFRTGYDEQFF.

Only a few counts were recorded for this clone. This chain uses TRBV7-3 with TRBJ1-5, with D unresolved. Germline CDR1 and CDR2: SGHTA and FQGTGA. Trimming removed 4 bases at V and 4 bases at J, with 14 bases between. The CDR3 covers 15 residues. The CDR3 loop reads CASSYRHEGNQPQHF. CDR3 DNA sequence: TGTGCCAGCAGCTACCGACACGAGGGAAATCAGCCCCAGCATTTT.

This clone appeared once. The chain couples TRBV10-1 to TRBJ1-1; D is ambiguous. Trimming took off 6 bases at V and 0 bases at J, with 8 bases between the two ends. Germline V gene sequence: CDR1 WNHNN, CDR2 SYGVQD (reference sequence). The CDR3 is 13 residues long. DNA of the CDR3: TGCGCCAGCAGCGGGGATGTGAACACTGAAGCTTTCTTT. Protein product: CASSGDVNTEAFF.

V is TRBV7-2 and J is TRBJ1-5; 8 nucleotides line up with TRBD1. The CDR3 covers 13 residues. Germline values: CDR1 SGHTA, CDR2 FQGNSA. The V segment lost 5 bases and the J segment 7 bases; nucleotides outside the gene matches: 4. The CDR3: CASSADREQPQHF. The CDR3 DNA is TGTGCCAGCAGCGCGGACAGGGAGCAGCCCCAGCATTTT.

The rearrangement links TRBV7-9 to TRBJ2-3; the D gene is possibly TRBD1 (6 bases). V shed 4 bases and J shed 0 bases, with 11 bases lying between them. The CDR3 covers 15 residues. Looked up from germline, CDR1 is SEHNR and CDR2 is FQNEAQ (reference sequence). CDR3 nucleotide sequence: TGTGCCAGCAGCTCAATGACAGGCAGCACAGATACGCAGTATTTT. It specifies CASSSMTGSTDTQYF.

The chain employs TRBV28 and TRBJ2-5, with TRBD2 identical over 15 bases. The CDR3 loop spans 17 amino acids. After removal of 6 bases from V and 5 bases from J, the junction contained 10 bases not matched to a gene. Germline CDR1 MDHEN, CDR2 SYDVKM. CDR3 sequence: CASRGGLAGGPEETQYF. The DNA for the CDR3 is TGTGCCAGCAGGGGCGGACTAGCGGGAGGGCCGGAGGAGACCCAGTACTTC. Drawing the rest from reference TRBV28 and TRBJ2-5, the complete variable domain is DVKVTQSSRYLVKRTGEKVFLECVQDMDHENMFWYRQDPGLGLRLIYFSYDVKMKEKGDIPEGYSVSREKKERFSLILESASTNQTSMYLCASRGGLAGGPEETQYFGPGTRLLVL.